This T cell receptor (beta chain) comes out of a study of cytomegalovirus exposure and HLA in healthy donors. The donors were members of the validation cohort, which comprised 120 subjects and was separate from the first cohort of several hundred subjects. General study points: The study recorded 150 to 200 TCR beta chains that were cytomegalovirus-associated.

CDR1 SGHAT and CDR2 FQNNGV come from the germline V gene. The CDR3 extends over 12 amino acids. Trimming shortened V by 6 bases and J by 0 bases, and 4 bases separated the two germline ends. Assay used: immunoSEQ multiplex PCR; TCRdb lists only in-frame clones, some missing. The data contain 250,000 to 350,000 clones, 87% of them singletons. In the case of this clone: Its antigen is not known. Other DNA sequences of this sample code for an identical CDR3.

The clonotype was recovered from a woman in her thirties in good health and CMV-seropositive. Material: PBMCs. This sequence joins TRBV11-2 and TRBJ2-3; D is ambiguous. CDR3 in amino acids: CASSLSTDTQYF. The CDR3 region has the DNA TGTGCCAGCAGTCTTAGCACAGATACGCAGTATTTT.